The clone carrying this TCR beta chain came up once. Its specificity is not known. This sample is part of a study of cytomegalovirus exposure and HLA in healthy donors. Study as a whole: From donors who were HLA-typed, an early data release held 65 million to 85 million unique TCRs. Study results and caveats: Later on, analysis showed that most CMV-associated TCR beta chains appeared to be HLA-restricted. A link between a missense DCLRE1C variant and TCR beta V- and J-gene trimming emerged from a later analysis.

From germline, CDR1 is SGHTA and CDR2 FQGTGA. The CDR3 consists of 16 residues. The V gene end was trimmed by 5 bases and the J gene end by 9 bases; junction bases not matched to a gene: 16. A multiplex PCR was run with 60 Vbeta primers and 13 Jbeta primers. Clones were read by immunoSEQ multiplex PCR, and TCRdb kept only the in-frame ones, dropping some. This repertoire shows 150,000 or so clones, approximately 75% found once; its top ten account for approximately 1.5%. The chain is built from TRBV7-3 and TRBJ2-1; 7 positions agree with TRBD2. This clonotype was sampled from a girl aged 5 to 17 in good health and CMV-seronegative. What was sequenced was PBMCs. In DNA, the CDR3 is TGTGCCAGCAGCCAGTTTTTGGGCGGGGGAAGTGCTGAGCAGTTCTTC. The encoded protein is CASSQFLGGGSAEQFF.